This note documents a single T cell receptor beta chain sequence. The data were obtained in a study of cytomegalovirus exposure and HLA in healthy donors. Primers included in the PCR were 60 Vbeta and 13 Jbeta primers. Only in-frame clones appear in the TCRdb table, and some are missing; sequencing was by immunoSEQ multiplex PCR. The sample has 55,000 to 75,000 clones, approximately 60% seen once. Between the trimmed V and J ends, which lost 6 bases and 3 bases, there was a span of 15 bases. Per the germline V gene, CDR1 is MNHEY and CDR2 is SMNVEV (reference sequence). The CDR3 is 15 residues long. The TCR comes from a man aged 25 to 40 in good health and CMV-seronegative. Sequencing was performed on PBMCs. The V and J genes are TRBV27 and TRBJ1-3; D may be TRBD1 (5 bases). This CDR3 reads CASRETAAYGNTIYF. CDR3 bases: TGTGCCAGCAGAGAGACAGCCGCCTATGGAAACACCATATATTTT.